The table lists the clone carrying this TCR beta chain with many counts. Antigen unknown. The germline gene is not matched at one end of the junction; a read error may be the cause. Each CDR3 protein is one row after TCRdb ran MiXCR on the multiplex PCR reads. The repertoire holds a few hundred thousand distinct CDR3 sequences, with approximately 36% as singletons. This record belongs to a study of breast tumors, draining lymph nodes, adjacent tissues. Samples came from axillary lymph nodes draining the breast cancer. This CDR3 is 15 amino acids long. Germline values: CDR1 SGHVS, CDR2 FQNEAQ. Broader study findings: Tumors had less TCR diversity than lymph nodes, more than nontumor tissue.

The genes are TRBV7-8 and TRBJ1-2, with D tentatively TRBD1 (6 bases). The sample consisted of axillary lymph node tissue. The sequence came from a female donor with breast cancer. Some clones in this sample may be carry-over from other donors' samples. The CDR3 region has the DNA TGTGCCAGCAGCACGGGATTACAGGGCGATTATGGCTACCCCTTC. This sequence encodes CASSTGLQGDYGYPF.